Listed below are T cell receptor beta chains from one sample, sequenced in a study of blood T cell dynamics during melanoma immunotherapy. The repertoire was sequenced with immunoSEQ multiplex PCR; TCRdb's copy has only in-frame clones and lacks some. The repertoire has fewer than 15,000 clones, about 92% of them found once; the top ten carry approximately 0.2%. The sequences come from effector memory CD8+ T cells from blood, collected from a patient treated with checkpoint blockade. Source of these receptors: a human donor with melanoma. The CDR3 runs from the conserved cysteine through the conserved F or W. Each record gives: V gene, J gene, clone size, D gene, CDR3 protein, CDR3 DNA. A D gene is named only where the DNA matches it firmly. Where a row states a size, it is once, few, many or the class of an expanded clone; other rows omit it.

V gene: TRBV7-6; J gene: TRBJ2-5; clone size: NA; D gene: TRBD1; CDR3 protein: CASSLTDLRGPETQYF; CDR3 DNA: TGTGCCAGCAGCTTAACGGACCTTAGGGGGCCAGAGACCCAGTACTTC
V gene: TRBV28; J gene: TRBJ2-7; clone size: NA; D gene: NA; CDR3 protein: CASSFSHEQYF; CDR3 DNA: TGTGCCAGCAGTTTCAGCCACGAGCAGTACTTC
V gene: TRBV27; J gene: TRBJ2-1; clone size: NA; D gene: NA; CDR3 protein: CASSPRWNEQFF; CDR3 DNA: TGTGCCAGCAGTCCCAGGTGGAATGAGCAGTTCTTC
V gene: TRBV9; J gene: TRBJ1-4; clone size: NA; D gene: NA; CDR3 protein: CASSVEAGAGEKLFF; CDR3 DNA: TGTGCCAGCAGCGTAGAAGCCGGGGCGGGAGAAAAACTGTTTTTT
V gene: TRBV5-6; J gene: TRBJ2-1; clone size: NA; D gene: TRBD1; CDR3 protein: CASKNPRDRGYNEQFF; CDR3 DNA: TGTGCCAGCAAGAATCCCCGGGACAGGGGATACAATGAGCAGTTCTTC
V gene: TRBV6-9; J gene: TRBJ2-7; clone size: NA; D gene: NA; CDR3 protein: CASSVNRDYEQYF; CDR3 DNA: TGTGCCAGCAGTGTAAACAGGGACTACGAGCAGTACTTC
V gene: TRBV28; J gene: TRBJ2-3; clone size: NA; D gene: TRBD2; CDR3 protein: CASRTTLAGGPDTQYF; CDR3 DNA: TGTGCCAGCAGGACTACCTTAGCGGGAGGGCCAGATACGCAGTATTTT
V gene: TRBV2; J gene: TRBJ1-2; clone size: NA; D gene: NA; CDR3 protein: CASREPVSEHGSYGYTF; CDR3 DNA: TGTGCCAGCAGGGAGCCTGTGTCCGAGCACGGGAGCTATGGCTACACCTTC
V gene: TRBV4-3; J gene: TRBJ2-1; clone size: NA; D gene: NA; CDR3 protein: CASSQDVQRSIERRGYDEQFF; CDR3 DNA: TGCGCCAGCAGCCAAGATGTACAGCGGTCTATAGAGCGGAGGGGATACGATGAGCAGTTCTTC
V gene: TRBV4-3; J gene: TRBJ2-1; clone size: NA; D gene: TRBD1; CDR3 protein: CASSQTGVAEQFF; CDR3 DNA: TGCGCCAGCAGCCAAACAGGGGTTGCTGAGCAGTTCTTC
V gene: TRBV4-3; J gene: TRBJ2-7; clone size: NA; D gene: TRBD2; CDR3 protein: CASSQVISGTEQYF; CDR3 DNA: TGCGCCAGCAGCCAAGTCATTAGCGGGACCGAGCAGTACTTC
V gene: TRBV27; J gene: TRBJ1-2; clone size: NA; D gene: NA; CDR3 protein: CASSFRPGTENNYGYTF; CDR3 DNA: TGTGCCAGCAGTTTCCGACCCGGGACGGAGAATAACTATGGCTACACCTTC
V gene: TRBV25-1; J gene: TRBJ2-3; clone size: NA; D gene: NA; CDR3 protein: CASSGPGEQDTQYF; CDR3 DNA: TGTGCCAGCAGTGGCCCCGGGGAACAGGATACGCAGTATTTT
V gene: TRBV15; J gene: TRBJ2-7; clone size: NA; D gene: TRBD1; CDR3 protein: CATSRDQTGGGYEQYF; CDR3 DNA: TGTGCCACCAGCAGAGATCAGACAGGGGGTGGCTACGAGCAGTACTTC
V gene: TRBV19; J gene: TRBJ2-7; clone size: NA; D gene: TRBD2; CDR3 protein: CASSPYETSGYEQYF; CDR3 DNA: TGTGCCAGTAGTCCTTACGAGACTAGCGGGTACGAGCAGTACTTC
V gene: TRBV28; J gene: TRBJ1-1; clone size: NA; D gene: NA; CDR3 protein: CASSLGGGFAFF; CDR3 DNA: TGTGCCAGCAGTTTAGGGGGAGGGTTCGCTTTCTTT
V gene: TRBV11-2; J gene: TRBJ1-3; clone size: NA; D gene: NA; CDR3 protein: CASSLVLGAIGNTIYF; CDR3 DNA: TGTGCCAGCAGCTTAGTACTGGGAGCTATAGGAAACACCATATATTTT
V gene: TRBV13; J gene: TRBJ1-2; clone size: NA; D gene: TRBD1; CDR3 protein: CASSPDRGLYYGYTF; CDR3 DNA: TGTGCCAGCAGCCCGGACAGGGGGCTTTACTATGGCTACACCTTC
V gene: TRBV29-1; J gene: TRBJ2-7; clone size: NA; D gene: NA; CDR3 protein: CSVEHNYYEQYF; CDR3 DNA: TGCAGCGTTGAGCATAACTACTACGAGCAGTACTTC
V gene: TRBV9; J gene: TRBJ2-1; clone size: NA; D gene: NA; CDR3 protein: CASSPPSSPNEQFF; CDR3 DNA: TGTGCCAGCAGCCCACCAAGTAGTCCCAATGAGCAGTTCTTC
V gene: TRBV2; J gene: TRBJ1-4; clone size: NA; D gene: NA; CDR3 protein: CASSEGVTTNEKLFF; CDR3 DNA: TGTGCCAGCAGTGAGGGGGTGACAACTAATGAAAAACTGTTTTTT
V gene: TRBV20-1; J gene: TRBJ2-1; clone size: NA; D gene: TRBD1; CDR3 protein: CSASGGEQFF; CDR3 DNA: TGCAGTGCTTCAGGGGGTGAGCAGTTCTTC
V gene: TRBV5-8; J gene: TRBJ1-3; clone size: NA; D gene: NA; CDR3 protein: CASSLRSIGGNTIYF; CDR3 DNA: TGTGCCAGCAGCTTGAGGAGCATCGGTGGAAACACCATATATTTT
V gene: TRBV9; J gene: TRBJ2-3; clone size: NA; D gene: TRBD1; CDR3 protein: CASTLTGEENTQYF; CDR3 DNA: TGTGCCAGCACCTTGACAGGGGAGGAAAATACGCAGTATTTT
V gene: TRBV5-1; J gene: TRBJ2-3; clone size: NA; D gene: NA; CDR3 protein: CASSSLGVVADTQYF; CDR3 DNA: TGCGCCAGCAGCTCGTTAGGGGTGGTCGCAGATACGCAGTATTTT
V gene: TRBV19; J gene: TRBJ1-2; clone size: few; D gene: NA; CDR3 protein: CASSMWTASVSGYTF; CDR3 DNA: TGTGCCAGTAGTATGTGGACAGCCTCGGTAAGCGGCTACACCTTC
V gene: TRBV9; J gene: TRBJ1-2; clone size: NA; D gene: NA; CDR3 protein: CASSVETPLDGYTF; CDR3 DNA: TGTGCCAGCAGCGTAGAGACCCCCCTGGATGGCTACACCTTC
V gene: TRBV4-3; J gene: TRBJ1-2; clone size: NA; D gene: NA; CDR3 protein: CASSQDGGADGYTF; CDR3 DNA: TGCGCCAGCAGCCAGGATGGGGGGGCGGATGGCTACACCTTC
V gene: TRBV4-1; J gene: TRBJ2-3; clone size: once; D gene: NA; CDR3 protein: CASSQDGYTQYF; CDR3 DNA: TGCGCCAGCAGCCAAGATGGTTATACGCAGTATTTT
V gene: TRBV2; J gene: TRBJ1-6; clone size: once; D gene: NA; CDR3 protein: CASSEWGKGTNNSPLHF; CDR3 DNA: TGTGCCAGCAGTGAATGGGGGAAGGGGACGAATAATTCACCCCTCCACTTT
V gene: TRBV4-1; J gene: TRBJ2-7; clone size: NA; D gene: NA; CDR3 protein: CASSQDRASPSYEQYF; CDR3 DNA: TGCGCCAGCAGCCAAGACAGGGCATCCCCCTCCTACGAGCAGTACTTC
V gene: TRBV5-1; J gene: TRBJ2-7; clone size: NA; D gene: TRBD1; CDR3 protein: CASSLQGAHYEQYF; CDR3 DNA: TGCGCCAGCAGCTTACAGGGGGCGCACTACGAGCAGTACTTC
V gene: TRBV7-6; J gene: TRBJ2-2; clone size: NA; D gene: NA; CDR3 protein: CASSSRINTGELFF; CDR3 DNA: TGTGCCAGCAGCTCTAGAATAAACACCGGGGAGCTGTTTTTT
V gene: TRBV29-1; J gene: TRBJ1-1; clone size: few; D gene: NA; CDR3 protein: CSVSPPDHIEAFF; CDR3 DNA: TGCAGCGTCTCACCGCCTGATCATATTGAAGCTTTCTTT
V gene: TRBV11-3; J gene: TRBJ2-1; clone size: NA; D gene: NA; CDR3 protein: CASSLDATNEQFF; CDR3 DNA: TGTGCCAGCAGCTTAGACGCAACCAATGAGCAGTTCTTC
V gene: TRBV19; J gene: TRBJ2-2; clone size: NA; D gene: NA; CDR3 protein: CASEQYRNTGELFF; CDR3 DNA: TGTGCCAGCGAGCAGTACCGTAACACCGGGGAGCTGTTTTTT
V gene: TRBV11-3; J gene: TRBJ2-1; clone size: NA; D gene: NA; CDR3 protein: CASSPVGSYNEQFF; CDR3 DNA: TGTGCCAGCAGCCCGGTAGGCTCCTACAATGAGCAGTTCTTC
V gene: TRBV19; J gene: TRBJ1-5; clone size: few; D gene: NA; CDR3 protein: CASSTYWGDQPQHF; CDR3 DNA: TGTGCCAGTAGTACCTACTGGGGGGATCAGCCCCAGCATTTT
V gene: TRBV29-1; J gene: TRBJ1-1; clone size: NA; D gene: NA; CDR3 protein: CSVLQGGGTEAFF; CDR3 DNA: TGCAGCGTATTACAGGGCGGAGGAACTGAAGCTTTCTTT
V gene: TRBV19; J gene: TRBJ1-5; clone size: NA; D gene: NA; CDR3 protein: CASSIDSGQPQHF; CDR3 DNA: TGTGCCAGTAGTATAGATTCGGGTCAGCCCCAGCATTTT
V gene: TRBV7-9; J gene: TRBJ2-7; clone size: NA; D gene: TRBD1; CDR3 protein: CASSQGTGPSYEQYF; CDR3 DNA: TGTGCCAGCAGCCAAGGGACAGGGCCCTCCTACGAGCAGTACTTC
V gene: TRBV6-4; J gene: TRBJ2-7; clone size: NA; D gene: NA; CDR3 protein: CASSDSAVYTYEQYF; CDR3 DNA: TGTGCCAGCAGTGACTCGGCGGTTTATACCTACGAGCAGTACTTC
V gene: TRBV2; J gene: TRBJ2-7; clone size: NA; D gene: TRBD2; CDR3 protein: CASSSGIAYEQYF; CDR3 DNA: TGTGCCAGCAGTAGCGGGATCGCCTACGAGCAGTACTTC
V gene: TRBV6-5; J gene: TRBJ1-2; clone size: NA; D gene: NA; CDR3 protein: CASSYSPFGQPHGYTF; CDR3 DNA: TGTGCCAGCAGTTACTCGCCCTTTGGACAGCCCCATGGCTACACCTTC
V gene: TRBV9; J gene: TRBJ2-1; clone size: NA; D gene: TRBD2; CDR3 protein: CASSVALGLAGVGEQFF; CDR3 DNA: TGTGCCAGCAGCGTAGCTTTAGGGCTAGCGGGAGTGGGTGAGCAGTTCTTC
V gene: TRBV29-1; J gene: TRBJ1-2; clone size: NA; D gene: NA; CDR3 protein: CSVDLQGLYGYTF; CDR3 DNA: TGCAGCGTTGACCTACAGGGTTTGTATGGCTACACCTTC
V gene: TRBV11-2; J gene: TRBJ2-3; clone size: once; D gene: TRBD2; CDR3 protein: CASSSRTSGDTDTQYF; CDR3 DNA: TGTGCCAGCAGCTCCCGGACTAGCGGGGACACAGATACGCAGTATTTT
V gene: TRBV29-1; J gene: TRBJ2-1; clone size: NA; D gene: TRBD2; CDR3 protein: CSVGASGISSEQFF; CDR3 DNA: TGCAGCGTTGGGGCTAGCGGGATATCTTCTGAGCAGTTCTTC